The 21 T cell receptor beta chains below all came from one sample that was sequenced in a study of cytomegalovirus exposure and HLA in healthy donors. Vbeta (60) and Jbeta (13) primers were used in the PCR. Some clones are missing from TCRdb's copy, which holds only in-frame ones; the method was immunoSEQ multiplex PCR. The data show about 130,000 clones, roughly 80% seen once. Sequenced: PBMCs. Every receptor here comes from a male donor in good health and CMV-seronegative.

The V and J genes are TRBV5-6 and TRBJ1-2; 9 nucleotides match TRBD1. The CDR3 runs 15 residues. Germline V CDR1 and CDR2: SGHDT, YYEEEE. The ends lost 3 bases at V and 8 bases at J; junction bases unmatched: 11. The CDR3 DNA reads TGTGCCAGCAGCTCGGAGGGACAGGGTTGGGGGGGCTACACCTTC. Its protein is CASSSEGQGWGGYTF.

The chain couples TRBV6-5 to TRBJ2-1, with a weak D call TRBD2 (6 bases). V was clipped by 6 bases and J by 8 bases, with 8 bases between them. Germline lookup yields CDR1 MNHEY and CDR2 SVGAGI. This CDR3 comprises 11 residues. The CDR3 here is CASRWGDEQFF. The DNA of the CDR3 is TGTGCCAGCAGATGGGGGGATGAGCAGTTCTTC.

On this clone itself: Mismatch with germline at one junction end may stem from a read error. The chain carries TRBV7-9 and TRBJ2-1; possibly TRBD2 for D (5 bases). Germline V gives CDR1 SEHNR, CDR2 FQNEAQ (reference sequence). This CDR3 has 14 amino acids. The chain's CDR3 is CSSSLRTSYNEQFF. The CDR3 DNA follows: TGTTCCAGCAGCTTGAGGACTTCCTACAATGAGCAGTTCTTC.

The chain combines TRBV11-2 with TRBJ2-7; D may be TRBD2 (7 bases). This CDR3 contains 15 residues. CDR1 and CDR2 from the germline V gene are SGHAT and FQNNGV. V was cut by 8 bases and J by 4 bases, with 21 bases left in between. CDR3 sequence: CASEGGYRLRYEQYF. The DNA for the CDR3 is TGTGCCAGCGAGGGGGGGTACAGACTACGATACGAGCAGTACTTC.

Of note for this clone: One end of the junction fails to match germline, which may point to a read error. This chain joins TRBV2 and TRBJ2-6, with 7 bases lining up with TRBD1. The germline gives CDR1 SNHLY, CDR2 FYNNEI. This CDR3 is 15 amino acids long. Here the CDR3 DNA reads TGTGCCAGCAGCGACAGGGTCTCTGGGGCCAACGGCCTGACTTTC. This codes for CASSDRVSGANGLTF.

This chain uses TRBV5-1 with TRBJ2-7, with 7 bases identical to TRBD1. CDR1 is SGHRS and CDR2 is YFSETQ in the germline V gene. The CDR3 runs 15 residues. V was clipped by 1 base and J by 6 bases; unmatched bases: 10. CDR3 bases: TGCGCCAGCAGCTTGCGGACAGGTGGAAGGAGCGAGCAGTACTTC. The encoded protein is CASSLRTGGRSEQYF.

The chain joins TRBV4-3 to TRBJ1-1; the D gene is possibly TRBD1 (6 bases). This CDR3 is built from 14 residues. Trimming pared 1 base from V and 5 bases from J, leaving 11 bases between. Germline values: CDR1 LGHNA, CDR2 YSLEER. The CDR3 DNA reads TGCGCCAGCAGCCAAGCCACAGGGCGGACTGAAGCTTTCTTT. It translates to CASSQATGRTEAFF.

The rearrangement uses TRBV1 and TRBJ2-7; the table calls TRBD2, which could not be checked here. TRBV1 is deemed a pseudogene. This CDR3 is 12 amino acids long. DNA for the CDR3: TGCACCAGCAGCCGGTGGTCCGGGGAGCAGTACTTC. Encoded protein: CTSSRWSGEQYF.

In the case of this clone: A read error may account for a junction end that differs from germline. The chain recombines TRBV7-9 with TRBJ1-4; the D is unclear. CDR3 size: 16 residues. Germline CDR1 SEHNR, CDR2 FQNEAQ (reference sequence). The CDR3 loop is CSSSSYKLSTNEKLFF. The CDR3 DNA follows: TGTTCCAGCAGCTCCTATAAACTATCAACGAATGAAAAACTGTTTTTT. The full variable domain, rest sourced from reference TRBV7-9 and TRBJ1-4, is DTGVSQNPRHKITKRGQNVTFRCDPISEHNRLYWYRQTLGQGPEFLTYFQNEAQLEKSRLLSDRFSAERPKGSFSTLEIQRTEQGDSAMYLCSSSSYKLSTNEKLFFGSGTQLSVL.

The rearrangement joins TRBV6-6 to TRBJ2-7; TRBD2 might be the D (6 bases). The CDR3 runs to 13 residues. Trimming pared 6 bases from V and 3 bases from J, leaving 12 bases between. Germline CDR1 and CDR2: MNHNY and SVGAGI (reference sequence). CDR3: CASSPGLYYEQYF. The CDR3 DNA follows: TGTGCCAGCAGCCCGGGACTTTACTACGAGCAGTACTTC.

V gene TRBV2 combines with J gene TRBJ1-3; weak D call: TRBD1 (5 bases). This CDR3 is 13 amino acids long. The V and J ends lost 2 bases and 5 bases respectively, with 7 bases between them. CDR1 and CDR2 from the germline V gene are SNHLY and FYNNEI. CDR3 in amino acids: CASSERTRNTIYF. The CDR3, as DNA: TGTGCCAGCAGTGAACGGACAAGAAACACCATATATTTT.

This clone has just one count. The chain is built from TRBV18 and TRBJ2-5; 11 nucleotides line up with TRBD2. This CDR3 has 16 residues. The germline gives CDR1 KGHSH, CDR2 LQKENI. The V gene end was trimmed by 2 bases and the J gene end by 3 bases; junction bases not matched to a gene: 5. The CDR3 bases are TGTGCCAGCTCACCAAAGACTAGCGGGGTAAAAGAGACCCAGTACTTC. It is translated as CASSPKTSGVKETQYF. The variable domain in full, with the rest retrieved from reference TRBV18 and TRBJ2-5, is NAGVMQNPRHLVRRRGQEARLRCSPMKGHSHVYWYRQLPEEGLKFMVYLQKENIIDESGMPKERFSAEFPKEGPSILRIQQVVRGDSAAYFCASSPKTSGVKETQYFGPGTRLLVL.

The chain uses TRBV5-4 and TRBJ2-4, with TRBD2 identical over 15 bases. CDR1 and CDR2 from the germline V gene are SGHNT and YYREEE (reference sequence). This CDR3 has 16 amino acids. V dropped 3 bases and J dropped 12; count of bases not matched to a gene: 10. The CDR3 reads CASSWTSGRAGYSQYF. The CDR3, as DNA: TGTGCCAGCAGCTGGACTAGCGGGAGGGCCGGTTACAGTCAGTACTTC.

This clone was seen once. The V and J genes are TRBV11-2 and TRBJ2-3; 8 bases agree with TRBD2. The CDR3 runs 16 residues. V shed 5 bases and J 2 bases; nucleotides not matched to a gene: 9. Germline CDR1 and CDR2: SGHAT and FQNNGV. The CDR3, as DNA: TGTGCCAGCAGCCCCCTCCGGACTAGCCCCACAGATACGCAGTATTTT. Protein product: CASSPLRTSPTDTQYF.

The rearrangement joins TRBV5-6 to TRBJ2-3; 9 bases fit TRBD2. Germline CDR1 reads SGHDT; CDR2 reads YYEEEE. The CDR3 runs 16 residues. The ends lost 2 bases at V and 0 bases at J; junction bases unmatched: 4. In DNA form, the CDR3 reads TGTGCCAGCAGCTTTGGCGGGGGGGGTAGCACAGATACGCAGTATTTT. The encoded protein is CASSFGGGGSTDTQYF.

The rearrangement joins TRBV5-1 to TRBJ2-5, with 16 bases that match TRBD2. CDR3 length: 19 residues. V was pared by 3 bases and J by 4 bases, with 12 bases of the junction left unmatched. Germline V gene data show CDR1 as SGHRS and CDR2 as YFSETQ. The CDR3 loop is CASSWDVGLAGGSGETQYF. CDR3 sequence (DNA): TGCGCCAGCAGCTGGGACGTGGGACTAGCGGGAGGGTCGGGAGAGACCCAGTACTTC.

The gene calls are TRBV6-4 and TRBJ2-1; 7 nucleotides align to TRBD1. Germline V gene data show CDR1 as MRHNA and CDR2 as SNTAGT. The V and J ends lost 5 bases and 2 bases, in that order; junction bases with no gene match: 0. The CDR3 covers 13 residues. The CDR3 region has the DNA TGTGCCAGCAGTCAGGGGGCCTACAATGAGCAGTTCTTC. Translating gives CASSQGAYNEQFF.

The chain carries TRBV5-4 and TRBJ2-2; D is unresolved. The V end lost 4 bases, the J end lost 5 bases, and 9 bases lay between the germline ends. Per germline, CDR1 SGHNT and CDR2 YYREEE (reference sequence). CDR3 size: 13 residues. The CDR3 region is CASSPRSTGELFF. CDR3 coding DNA: TGTGCCAGCAGCCCTCGGAGTACCGGGGAGCTGTTTTTT.

The V and J genes are TRBV7-2 and TRBJ1-1; tentative D call: TRBD1 (5 bases). Germline V lookup: CDR1 SGHTA, CDR2 FQGNSA. Trimming took 6 bases from V and 10 from J, leaving 15 bases between them. The CDR3 runs to 12 residues. CDR3 in amino acids: CASSYDRVVAFF. In DNA form, the CDR3 reads TGTGCCAGCAGTTACGACAGAGTGGTAGCTTTCTTT.

V is TRBV7-8 and J is TRBJ2-4, with 7 bases lining up with TRBD1. Unmatched junction bases numbered 6, after V lost 1 base and J lost 0 bases. The germline V gene has CDR1 SGHVS and CDR2 FQNEAQ. This CDR3 has 17 amino acids. CDR3 nucleotide sequence: TGTGCCAGCAGCTTAGTAGAGGGGGCTTTAGCCAAAAACATTCAGTACTTC. It translates to CASSLVEGALAKNIQYF.

The V call is TRBV5-1, the J call TRBJ2-7; possibly TRBD2 for D (6 bases). The CDR3 is 15 amino acids. Looked up from germline, CDR1 is SGHRS and CDR2 is YFSETQ. V lost 4 bases and J lost 5, with 19 bases in between. DNA for the CDR3: TGCGCCAGCAGCCCAGCTCTAGCGAGGGACCACGAGCAGTACTTC. Translated: CASSPALARDHEQYF.